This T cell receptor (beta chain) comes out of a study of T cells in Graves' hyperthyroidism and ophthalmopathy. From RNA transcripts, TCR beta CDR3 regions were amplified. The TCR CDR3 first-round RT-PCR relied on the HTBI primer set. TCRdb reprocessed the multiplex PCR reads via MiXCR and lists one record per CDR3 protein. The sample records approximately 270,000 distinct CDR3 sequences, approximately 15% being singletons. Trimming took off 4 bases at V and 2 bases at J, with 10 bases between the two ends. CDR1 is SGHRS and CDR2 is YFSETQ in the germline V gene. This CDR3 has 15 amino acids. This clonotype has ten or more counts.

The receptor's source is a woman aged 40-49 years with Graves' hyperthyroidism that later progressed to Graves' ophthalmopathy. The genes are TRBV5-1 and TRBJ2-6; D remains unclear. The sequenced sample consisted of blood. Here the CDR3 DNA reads TGCGCCAGCAGCCAAGACGGTGCTGGGGCCAACGTCCTGACTTTC. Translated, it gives CASSQDGAGANVLTF.